Included here is one TCR beta chain sequence, with context. No cognate antigen has been identified for it. Base qualities were left out, and no much larger clone turns up one base away. Libraries were prepared through 5' RACE. Sequencing took place on an Illumina HiSeq 2000. A universal primer binding site was added through template switching, and the final cDNA carried a unique molecular identifier so that TCR cDNA molecules could be counted accurately. Specific primers in the conserved constant-segment region were used to synthesize first-strand cDNA for TCR alpha and beta chains. To control for contamination, each cDNA library was double barcoded with a SMART-Mk sample barcode plus Illumina barcodes. Two successive PCR steps introduced TruSeq adapter sequences along with Illumina sample barcodes. Sequencing of the TCR alpha and beta cDNA libraries was done on the Illumina HiSeq platform using custom primers. Processing in the source paper ran as follows. MiGEC processed the raw reads to extract unique molecular identifiers, while MiXCR was used to determine the CDR3 positions. Recombination models were inferred per individual with the repgenHMM and IGoR tools using an EM algorithm. Shared clonotype analysis was performed with the tcR package in R, normalizing sharing by the product of cloneset sizes. To study raw recombination free of thymic and clonal selection effects, out-of-frame nonproductive sequences were analyzed. Using fastp trimming at Q25 and MiXCR clonotype assembly, TCRdb reanalyzed the public sequencing data and kept in-frame beta chains. Rows with a matching CDR3 protein are joined into one entry that keeps the most common DNA and genes. TCRdb, rather than the study authors, made the V and J calls. The sample data list approximately 600,000 distinct CDR3 sequences, and just under 10% of these were observed just once. 3% of the sample comes from the top ten.

This specimen comes from a study of identical twins listed by TCRdb under 2016. Context from the whole study: To test whether fetal clonotypes persist, the study used deep sequencing on TCR alpha and beta repertoires from monozygotic twins, unrelated adults of various ages, and cord blood. To rule out contamination, replicate twin experiments were performed at different times with different library preparation protocols.

General study outcomes and caveats: Fewer insertions were carried by abundant cord blood beta clonotypes, a similar but weaker trend appeared in young adult naive repertoires, and no such trend appeared in memory repertoires. Out-of-frame TCR alpha sharing in monozygotic twins was systematically underestimated by recombination models, whereas sharing between unrelated individuals was in agreement with the recombination models. Because the same donors could not be followed over many years, the conclusions depended on cross-sectional statistical analysis. Zero-insertion analyses could be partly confounded by invariant T cells such as MAIT and iNKT, although diverse VJ usage argued against such confounding for most clonotypes. Compared with coincidental sharing between unrelated individuals, an excess of low generation-probability sequences was observed among out-of-frame TCR alpha sequences shared between twins. The excess sharing between twins in beta out-of-frame sequences was weaker because fewer shared sequences reduced the signal-to-noise ratio.

Only healthy Caucasian donors were included. Three pairs of female monozygotic twins, all aged about 18 to 30 years, were included in the twin cohort. Peripheral blood mononuclear cells were the source from which RNA for the TCR libraries was isolated. These same data were also listed under a study on yellow fever vaccine responses in identical twins. The other study reports the following: The authors reported that the T cell response to vaccination in identical twins appeared partly convergent and partly personalized. The study precisely tracked vaccine-responding T cell clones in identical twins.

Sequencing was performed on PBMCs. The TCR comes from a woman in her late teens or twenties in good health.

The CDR3 is CASSPYPDIEQYF. The nucleotides read TGTGCCAGCAGTCCCTACCCCGACATCGAGCAGTACTTC. Recombination linked TRBV27 to TRBJ2-7, with the D gene too uncertain to name. Inclusive of the bounding cysteine and phenylalanine, the CDR3 is 13 residues long. The only DNA kept is the CDR3, 39 bases in frame from the first base. V sheds 5 bases and J sheds 6 bases, leaving 14 bases between their ends. CDR1 and CDR2 are read off the germline V gene (reference sequence) as MNHEY and SMNVEV.